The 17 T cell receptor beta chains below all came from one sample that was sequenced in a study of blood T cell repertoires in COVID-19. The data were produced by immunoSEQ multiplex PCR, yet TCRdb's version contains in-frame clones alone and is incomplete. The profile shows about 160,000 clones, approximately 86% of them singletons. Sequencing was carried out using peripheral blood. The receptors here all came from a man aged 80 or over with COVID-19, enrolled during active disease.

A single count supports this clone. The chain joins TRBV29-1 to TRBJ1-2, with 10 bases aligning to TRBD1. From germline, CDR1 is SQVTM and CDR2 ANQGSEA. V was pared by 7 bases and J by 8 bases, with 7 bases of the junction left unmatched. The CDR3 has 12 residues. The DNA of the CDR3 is TGCAGCGCCGGGACAGGGGCTGGAGGCTACACCTTC. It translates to CSAGTGAGGYTF.

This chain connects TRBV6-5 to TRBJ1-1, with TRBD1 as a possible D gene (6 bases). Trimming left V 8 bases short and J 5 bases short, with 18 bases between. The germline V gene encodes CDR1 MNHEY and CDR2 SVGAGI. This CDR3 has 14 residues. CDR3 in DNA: TGTGCCAGCTCTATCGTAGGGGGGGGTACTGAAGCTTTCTTT. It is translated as CASSIVGGGTEAFF.

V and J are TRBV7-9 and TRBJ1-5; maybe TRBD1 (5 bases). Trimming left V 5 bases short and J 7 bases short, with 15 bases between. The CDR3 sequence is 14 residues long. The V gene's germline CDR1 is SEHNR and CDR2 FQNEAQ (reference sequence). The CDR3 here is CASSPPGFEQPQHF. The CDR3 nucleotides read TGTGCCAGCAGCCCTCCAGGGTTCGAGCAGCCCCAGCATTTT.

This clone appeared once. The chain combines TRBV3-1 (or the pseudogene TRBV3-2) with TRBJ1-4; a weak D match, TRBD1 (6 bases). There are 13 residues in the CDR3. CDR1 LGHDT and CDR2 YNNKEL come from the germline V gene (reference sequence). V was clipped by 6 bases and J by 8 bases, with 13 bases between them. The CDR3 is CASRRGGEEKLFF. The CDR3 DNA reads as TGTGCCAGCAGGCGAGGGGGGGAAGAAAAACTGTTTTTT.

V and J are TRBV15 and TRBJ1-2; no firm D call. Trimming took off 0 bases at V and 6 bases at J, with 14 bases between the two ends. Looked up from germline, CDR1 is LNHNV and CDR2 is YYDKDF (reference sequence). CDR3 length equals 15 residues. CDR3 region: CATSREPRRGDGYTF. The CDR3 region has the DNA TGTGCCACCAGCAGAGAGCCACGGCGCGGAGATGGCTACACCTTC.

The CDR3 protein is CASSFGQGGSGELFF. DNA for the CDR3: TGCGCCAGCAGCTTCGGACAGGGGGGGTCCGGGGAGCTGTTTTTT. The chain combines TRBV5-1 with TRBJ2-2; 10 nucleotides agree with TRBD1. V dropped 2 bases and J dropped 6; count of bases not matched to a gene: 4. The CDR3 has 15 residues. Germline V gives CDR1 SGHRS, CDR2 YFSETQ.

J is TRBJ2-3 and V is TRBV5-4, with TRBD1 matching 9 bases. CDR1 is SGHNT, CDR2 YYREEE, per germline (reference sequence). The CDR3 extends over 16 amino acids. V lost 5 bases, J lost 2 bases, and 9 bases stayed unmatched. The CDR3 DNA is TGTGCCAGCAGATTACCCGGACAGGGGCACACAGATACGCAGTATTTT. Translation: CASRLPGQGHTDTQYF.

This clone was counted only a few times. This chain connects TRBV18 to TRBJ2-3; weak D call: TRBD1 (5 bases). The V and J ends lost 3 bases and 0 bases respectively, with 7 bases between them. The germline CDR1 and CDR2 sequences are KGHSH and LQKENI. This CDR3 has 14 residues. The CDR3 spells CASSPTESTDTQYF. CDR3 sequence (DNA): TGTGCCAGCTCACCGACAGAGAGCACAGATACGCAGTATTTT.

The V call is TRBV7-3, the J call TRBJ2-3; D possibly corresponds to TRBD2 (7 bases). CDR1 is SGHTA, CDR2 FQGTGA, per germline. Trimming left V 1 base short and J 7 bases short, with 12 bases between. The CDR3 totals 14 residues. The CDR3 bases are TGTGCCAGCAGCTTAAGCGGGGGCGGAAATACGCAGTATTTT. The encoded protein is CASSLSGGGNTQYF.

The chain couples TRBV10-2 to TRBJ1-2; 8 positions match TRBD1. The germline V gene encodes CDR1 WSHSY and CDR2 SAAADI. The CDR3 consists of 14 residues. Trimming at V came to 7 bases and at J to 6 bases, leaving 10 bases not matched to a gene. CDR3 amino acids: CASTEGRGRDGYTF. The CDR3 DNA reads TGCGCCAGCACCGAAGGCAGGGGGCGGGATGGCTACACCTTC.

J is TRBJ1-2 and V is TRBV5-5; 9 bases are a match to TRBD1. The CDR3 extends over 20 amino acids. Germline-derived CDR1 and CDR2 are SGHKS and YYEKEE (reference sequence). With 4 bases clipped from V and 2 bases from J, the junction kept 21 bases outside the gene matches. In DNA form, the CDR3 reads TGTGCCAGCAGCATAATTCCGGGACAGGGTTCCCACCTTTCCAACTATGGCTACACCTTC. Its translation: CASSIIPGQGSHLSNYGYTF.

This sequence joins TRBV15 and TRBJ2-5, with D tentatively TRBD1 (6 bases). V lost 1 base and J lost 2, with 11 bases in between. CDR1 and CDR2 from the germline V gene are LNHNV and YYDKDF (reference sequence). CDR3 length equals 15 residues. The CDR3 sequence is CATSRVYGQQETQYF. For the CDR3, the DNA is TGTGCCACCAGCAGAGTGTATGGACAGCAAGAGACCCAGTACTTC.

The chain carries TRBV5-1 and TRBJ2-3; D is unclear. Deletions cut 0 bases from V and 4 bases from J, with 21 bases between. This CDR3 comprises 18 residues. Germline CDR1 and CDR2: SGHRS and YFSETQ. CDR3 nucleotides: TGCGCCAGCAGCTTGGGTGTTTTGGCGGCGGCCTCCCCAGATACGCAGTATTTT. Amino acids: CASSLGVLAAASPDTQYF.

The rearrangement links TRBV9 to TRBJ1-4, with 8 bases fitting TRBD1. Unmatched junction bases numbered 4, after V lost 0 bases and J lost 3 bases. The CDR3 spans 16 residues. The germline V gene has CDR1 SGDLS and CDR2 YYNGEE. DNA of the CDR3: TGTGCCAGCAGCGTAGCCCCAGGGGGCGCTAATGAAAAACTGTTTTTT. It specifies CASSVAPGGANEKLFF.

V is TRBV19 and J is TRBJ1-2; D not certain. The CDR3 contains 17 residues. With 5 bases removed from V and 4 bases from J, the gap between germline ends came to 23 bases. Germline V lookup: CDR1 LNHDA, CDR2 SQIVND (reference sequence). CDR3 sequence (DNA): TGTGCCAGTAGTCCCACTCGGACTTTCCGCGTGCCCTATGGCTACACCTTC. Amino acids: CASSPTRTFRVPYGYTF.

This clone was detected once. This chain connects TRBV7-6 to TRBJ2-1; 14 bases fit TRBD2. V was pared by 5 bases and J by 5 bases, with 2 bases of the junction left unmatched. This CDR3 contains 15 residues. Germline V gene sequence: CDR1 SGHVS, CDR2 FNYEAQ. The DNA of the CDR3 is TGTGCCAGCAGCAGGGGACTAGCGGGGGACAATGAGCAGTTCTTC. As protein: CASSRGLAGDNEQFF.

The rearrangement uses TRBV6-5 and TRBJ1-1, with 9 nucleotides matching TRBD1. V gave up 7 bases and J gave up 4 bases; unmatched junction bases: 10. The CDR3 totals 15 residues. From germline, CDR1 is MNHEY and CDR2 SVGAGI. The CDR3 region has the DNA TGTGCCAGCACTTCAATCCGGACAGGGGCCACTGAAGCTTTCTTT. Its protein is CASTSIRTGATEAFF.